This T cell receptor (beta chain) appears in the sequencing data of a study of response to subunit inactivated influenza vaccine listed by TCRdb under 2018. About the investigation overall: Deep quantitative T cell receptor repertoire profiling was used in the study to track responses to a trivalent subunit inactivated influenza vaccine. Study-level results and caveats: The authors suggested that each seasonal influenza vaccination may recruit only a limited number of new T cells.

Libraries were constructed by RT-PCR. Reads for this sample came from an Illumina HiSeq 2500. TCRdb took the public reads, trimmed them with fastp at Q25, ran MiXCR for clone calling and kept in-frame beta chains. Rows with a matching CDR3 protein are joined into one entry that keeps the most common DNA and genes. This sample is represented by about 540,000 distinct CDR3 sequences; approximately 24% of them were singletons. Together, the top ten hold about 2.8% of the sample. There are many counts of this clonotype. It has no known antigen specificity. One base away there is no much larger clone; base qualities are not given. Taken from cysteine to phenylalanine, the CDR3 has 12 residues. CDR3 DNA only is kept here, 36 bases in frame from base 1. The V and J ends are trimmed by 2 bases and 4 bases, leaving 6 bases between them. Via the germline V gene, CDR1 is SGHTA and CDR2 FQGNSA. The same data also went into a second study, on T cells expressing NK-cell markers. In that second paper, the authors write: 5'RACE template switching, by which a universal primer site and unique molecular identifiers were added, was used to make TCR beta cDNA libraries. About eight donors provided sorted CD3+CD56+NKG2C+, CD3+CD56+NKG2C- and CD3+CD56-NKG2C+ T-cell subsets, whose TCR beta-chain repertoires were profiled. Among the eight sequenced donors, seven were HCMV-seropositive and one was HCMV-seronegative. To restrict sorting to alphabetaTCR-expressing T cells, an anti-gammadeltaTCR antibody was added in several experiments. In a handful of donors, the dominant CD3+CD56+NKG2C+ clonotypes ranked among the top 10 CD8+ clonotypes, making up roughly 1.0-7.5% of CD8+ T cells. Those dominant clonotypes were again the most abundant among CD3+CD56-NKG2C+ cells in a handful of donors, at about 28.3-60.1%. It remained unclear whether the expanded NKG2C-expressing T cell clones were specific for HCMV antigens. The eight sequenced donors were randomly selected healthy volunteers, three men and five women. To determine HCMV serostatus, a commercial ELISA kit was used to detect HCMV-specific IgG in serum. Ficoll density gradient centrifugation was used to isolate peripheral blood mononuclear cells from blood. CD4+ and CD8+ T cells were isolated from PBMC by magnetic immunoseparation with Miltenyi isolation kits. Synthesis of cDNA was primed from the TCR beta constant segment and was followed by two consecutive PCR amplification steps. Sequencing of the libraries produced 2 x 150 bp reads on Illumina HiSeq 2000/2500, MiSeq or NextSeq. MIGEC was used to demultiplex reads and group reads by UMI, and MiTCR was used to assemble and quantify clonotypes. Only TCR cDNA sequences supported by at least two reads were kept to exclude erroneous sequences. The tcR package was used for downstream repertoire analysis, and clonotypes were matched across fractions by CDR3 nucleotide sequence plus V segment. VDJmatch was used to annotate antigen specificity against VDJdb, with one amino acid substitution in CDR3 allowed.

The receptor chain draws on TRBV7-2 and TRBJ2-7; the D gene identity is not certain. The specimen was CD4+ T cells sorted from PBMCs, collected about 12 days after vaccination. This TCR was sampled from a man in his fifties or sixties who received an inactivated influenza vaccine. Donor details come from another sample of the same person, matched by shared clones. The encoded CDR3 is CASSLTRYEQYF. The nucleotide sequence reads TGTGCCAGCAGCTTAACACGGTACGAGCAGTACTTC.